The TCR beta chain under discussion was sequenced for a study of cytotoxic CD8 clonotypes in ibrutinib-treated CLL. Overall study: Among the patients, about a dozen presented as relapsed/refractory and around 16 as treatment-naive; around 17 showed unmutated IGHV.

Data came from immunoSEQ multiplex PCR; TCRdb stores just in-frame clones and leaves some out. The sample lists over 200,000 clones, about four fifths occurring once. Germline assignment: CDR1 LNHDA and CDR2 SQIVND (reference sequence). With 5 bases removed from V and 6 bases from J, the gap between germline ends came to 10 bases. The CDR3 covers 12 residues. This receptor was taken from a human donor with chronic lymphocytic leukemia. The starting material was PBMCs, obtained after 12 months of ibrutinib treatment. The chain uses TRBV19 and TRBJ1-2, with D uncertain. The DNA for the CDR3 is TGTGCCAGTAGTCTGGCAGTGAATGGCTACACCTTC. Its translation: CASSLAVNGYTF.